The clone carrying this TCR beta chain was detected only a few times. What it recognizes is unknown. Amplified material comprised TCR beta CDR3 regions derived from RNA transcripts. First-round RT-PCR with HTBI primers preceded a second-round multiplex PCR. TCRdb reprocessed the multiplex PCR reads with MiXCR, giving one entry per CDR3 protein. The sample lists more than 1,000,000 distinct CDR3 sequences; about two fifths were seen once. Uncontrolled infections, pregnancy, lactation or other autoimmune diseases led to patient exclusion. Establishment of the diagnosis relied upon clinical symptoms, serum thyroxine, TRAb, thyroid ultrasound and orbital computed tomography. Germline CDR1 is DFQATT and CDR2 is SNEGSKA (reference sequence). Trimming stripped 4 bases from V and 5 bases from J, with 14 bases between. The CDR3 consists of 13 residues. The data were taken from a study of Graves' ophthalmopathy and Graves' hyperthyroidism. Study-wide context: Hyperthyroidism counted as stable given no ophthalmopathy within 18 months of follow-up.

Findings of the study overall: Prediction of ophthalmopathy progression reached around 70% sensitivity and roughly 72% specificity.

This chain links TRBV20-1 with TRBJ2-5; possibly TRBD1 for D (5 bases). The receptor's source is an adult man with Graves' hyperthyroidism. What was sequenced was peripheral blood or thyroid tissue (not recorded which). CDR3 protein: CSAIPGWGETQYF. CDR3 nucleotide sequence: TGCAGTGCTATCCCAGGGTGGGGTGAGACCCAGTACTTC.